There are many counts of the clone carrying this TCR beta chain. Antigen unknown. These data belong to a study of naive and memory T cell subsets. Amplification of ligated cDNA took four PCR rounds with SP2 and nested alpha and beta constant primers. Alpha and beta constant region primers primed reverse transcription for blood and skin samples. In TCRdb, the 5' RACE reads were re-called with MiXCR into one record per CDR3 protein. The data hold about 57,000 distinct CDR3 sequences, with around 8% observed a single time. Study-wide findings and caveats: TCR transcript changes with activation or differentiation may affect this RNA method.

V was trimmed by 0 bases and J by 5 bases, leaving 11 bases between them. Looked up from germline, CDR1 is SGHRS and CDR2 is YFSETQ. CDR3 length: 14 residues. TCR cDNA received a 3' ligated oligonucleotide that carried a UMI. Unsorted total RNA, about 1 to 1000 ng, was DNase treated before reverse transcription. This sequence originates from a female donor in good health. This sequence joins TRBV5-1 and TRBJ1-1; D possibly corresponds to TRBD1 (5 bases). The chain's CDR3 is CASSLEGMGTEAFF. As DNA, the CDR3 is TGCGCCAGCAGCTTGGAGGGGATGGGGACTGAAGCTTTCTTT.